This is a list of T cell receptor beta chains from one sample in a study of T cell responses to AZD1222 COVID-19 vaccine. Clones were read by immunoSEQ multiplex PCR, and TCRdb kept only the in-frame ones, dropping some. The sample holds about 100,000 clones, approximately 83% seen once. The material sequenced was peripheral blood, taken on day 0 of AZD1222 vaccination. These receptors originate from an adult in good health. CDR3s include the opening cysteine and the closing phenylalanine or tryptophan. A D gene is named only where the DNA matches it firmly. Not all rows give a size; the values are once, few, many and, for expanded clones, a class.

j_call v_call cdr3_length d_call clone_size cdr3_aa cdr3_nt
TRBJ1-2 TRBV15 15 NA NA CATSRGRSGNYGYTF TGTGCCACCAGCAGAGGGAGGAGTGGTAACTATGGCTACACCTTC
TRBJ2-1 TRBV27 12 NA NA CASGELAGEQFF TGTGCCAGTGGGGAGCTAGCCGGTGAGCAGTTCTTC
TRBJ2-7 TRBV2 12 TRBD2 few CASRSGGTMQYF TGTGCCAGCAGGAGCGGGGGGACAATGCAGTACTTC
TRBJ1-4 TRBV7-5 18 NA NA CVRSLDGTDLRTNEKLFF TGTGTCAGAAGCTTAGATGGTACAGACTTACGAACTAATGAAAAACTGTTTTTT
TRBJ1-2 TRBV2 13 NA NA CASSESGEYGYTF TGTGCCAGCAGTGAGTCGGGGGAATATGGCTACACCTTC
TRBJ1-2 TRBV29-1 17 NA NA CSVESRKSDKANYGYTF TGCAGCGTTGAATCCCGAAAGTCGGATAAAGCTAACTATGGCTACACCTTC
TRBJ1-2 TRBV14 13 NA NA CASSQGQSYGYTF TGTGCCAGCAGCCAAGGACAGTCCTATGGCTACACCTTC
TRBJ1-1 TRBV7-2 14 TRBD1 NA CASSYQGGGTEAFF TGTGCCAGCAGCTACCAGGGGGGGGGCACTGAAGCTTTCTTT
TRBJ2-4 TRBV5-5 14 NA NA CASSFPGAKNIQYF TGTGCCAGCAGCTTCCCGGGGGCCAAAAACATTCAGTACTTC
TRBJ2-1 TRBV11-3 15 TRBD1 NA CASSLGSGTGDEQFF TGTGCCAGCAGCTTAGGGTCCGGGACAGGGGACGAGCAGTTCTTC
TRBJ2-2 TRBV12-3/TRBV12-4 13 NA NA CASSTTRFGELFF TGTGCCAGCAGCACCACTAGGTTCGGGGAGCTGTTTTTT
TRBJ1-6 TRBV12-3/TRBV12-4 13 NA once CASQAGANSPLHF TGTGCCAGCCAGGCAGGGGCGAATTCACCCCTCCACTTT
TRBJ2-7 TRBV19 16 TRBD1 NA CASSMAGTGGFYEQYF TGTGCCAGTAGTATGGCTGGGACAGGGGGCTTCTACGAGCAGTACTTC
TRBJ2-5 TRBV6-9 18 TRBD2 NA CASSYFYCSSGRSETQYF TGTGCCAGCAGTTATTTTTATTGTAGTAGCGGGAGATCTGAGACCCAGTACTTC
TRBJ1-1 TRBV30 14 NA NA CAWSRGGGWTEAFF TGTGCCTGGAGCAGGGGCGGGGGGTGGACTGAAGCTTTCTTT
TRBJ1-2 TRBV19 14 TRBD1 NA CASSETGSDYGYTF TGTGCCAGTAGCGAGACAGGGTCCGACTATGGCTACACCTTC
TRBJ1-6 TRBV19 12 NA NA CASKVGDSPLHF TGTGCCAGTAAAGTAGGGGATTCACCCCTCCACTTT
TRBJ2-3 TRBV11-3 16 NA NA CASSLGISPGTDTQYF TGTGCCAGCAGCTTAGGGATTAGCCCAGGCACAGATACGCAGTATTTT
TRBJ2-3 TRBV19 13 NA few CASSISSPDTQYF TGTGCCAGTAGTATCTCTAGCCCAGATACGCAGTATTTT
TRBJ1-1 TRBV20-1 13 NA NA CSASGGPNTEAFF TGCAGTGCTAGTGGAGGCCCGAACACTGAAGCTTTCTTT
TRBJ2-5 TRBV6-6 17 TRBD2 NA CASSRGVTSGSGETQYF TGTGCCAGCAGTCGAGGGGTGACTAGCGGGAGTGGAGAGACCCAGTACTTC
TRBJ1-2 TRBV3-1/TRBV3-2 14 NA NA CASSQGARSYGYTF TGTGCCAGCAGCCAAGGGGCCAGGTCCTATGGCTACACCTTC
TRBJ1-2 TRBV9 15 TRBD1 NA CASSGWTGGNYGYTF TGTGCCAGCAGCGGCTGGACAGGGGGGAACTATGGCTACACCTTC
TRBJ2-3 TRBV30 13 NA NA CAWTEPRTDTQYF TGTGCCTGGACAGAACCTCGCACAGATACGCAGTATTTT
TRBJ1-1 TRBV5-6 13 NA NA CASSWRGLPEAFF TGTGCCAGCAGCTGGCGTGGGCTCCCTGAAGCTTTCTTT
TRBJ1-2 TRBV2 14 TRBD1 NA CASSSAQGPYGYTF TGTGCCAGCAGTTCTGCACAGGGGCCCTATGGCTACACCTTC
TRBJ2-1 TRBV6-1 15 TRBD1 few CASSEMGQGQNEQFF TGTGCCAGCAGTGAAATGGGACAGGGCCAAAATGAGCAGTTCTTC
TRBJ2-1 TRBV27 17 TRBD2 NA CASTRGTSSVSYNEQFF TGTGCCAGCACCCGGGGGACTAGTTCGGTCTCCTACAATGAGCAGTTCTTC
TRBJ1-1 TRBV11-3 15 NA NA CASSSRQGASTEAFF TGTGCCAGCAGCTCCCGTCAGGGAGCTTCCACTGAAGCTTTCTTT
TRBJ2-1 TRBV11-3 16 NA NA CASSREGWAGYNEQFF TGTGCCAGCAGTAGAGAGGGGTGGGCGGGGTACAATGAGCAGTTCTTC
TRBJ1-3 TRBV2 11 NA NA CASLSGNTIYF TGTGCCAGCCTATCTGGAAACACCATATATTTT
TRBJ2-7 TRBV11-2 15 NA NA CASSLDRDLNYEQYF TGTGCCAGCAGCTTAGACCGGGACTTGAACTACGAGCAGTACTTC
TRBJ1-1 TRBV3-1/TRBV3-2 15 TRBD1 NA CASSRQGVGDTEAFF TGTGCCAGCAGCCGACAGGGCGTCGGAGACACTGAAGCTTTCTTT
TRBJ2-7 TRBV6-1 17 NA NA CASSEFGILSSSYEQYF TGTGCCAGCAGTGAATTCGGGATACTTTCAAGCTCCTACGAGCAGTACTTC
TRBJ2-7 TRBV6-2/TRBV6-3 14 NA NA CASSYSSRADEQYF TGTGCCAGCAGTTACTCGTCCAGGGCCGACGAGCAGTACTTC
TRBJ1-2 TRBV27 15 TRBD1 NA CASSEAPGTGYGYTF TGTGCCAGCAGCGAAGCACCCGGGACAGGTTATGGCTACACCTTC
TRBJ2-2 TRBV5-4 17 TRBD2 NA CASSKTWTSGVTGELFF TGTGCCAGCAGTAAAACCTGGACTAGCGGCGTAACCGGGGAGCTGTTTTTT
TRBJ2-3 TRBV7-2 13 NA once CASSLVDTDTQYF TGTGCCAGCAGCTTAGTGGACACAGATACGCAGTATTTT
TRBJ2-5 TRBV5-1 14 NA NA CASSLAGQQETQYF TGCGCCAGCAGCTTGGCAGGACAGCAAGAGACCCAGTACTTC
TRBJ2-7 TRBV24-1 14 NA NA CATSDGQRTYEQYF TGTGCCACCAGTGACGGACAGAGGACCTACGAGCAGTACTTC
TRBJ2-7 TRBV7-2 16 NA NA CASSLRGGRDSYEQYF TGTGCCAGCAGCTTACGGGGTGGCAGGGACTCCTACGAGCAGTACTTC